This T cell receptor (beta chain) was found in a study of cytomegalovirus exposure and HLA in healthy donors. Overall study findings and caveats: A prior analysis recorded that most TCR beta V segments were productive about 87% or about 30% of the time.

This clone was seen only a few times. Its target is unknown. 60 Vbeta and 13 Jbeta primers were used in PCR. Using immunoSEQ multiplex PCR, the repertoire was profiled, and TCRdb retains in-frame clones only, with some absent. In the table there are some 85,000 clones, 60% to 85% of which are singletons. Participants comprised healthy donors of bone marrow. The length of the CDR3 is 12 residues. Germline loops: CDR1 PRHDT, CDR2 FYEKMQ (reference sequence). The V and J ends lost 8 bases and 1 base respectively, with 9 bases between them. This TCR was recovered from a woman in her forties in good health and CMV-seropositive. Sequencing input: PBMCs. The chain carries TRBV13 and TRBJ2-7; no clear D. CDR3: CASGTYSYEQYF. The CDR3 DNA is TGTGCCAGCGGTACCTATTCCTACGAGCAGTACTTC. Variable domain in full (rest from reference TRBV13 and TRBJ2-7): AAGVIQSPRHLIKEKRETATLKCYPIPRHDTVYWYQQGPGQDPQFLISFYEKMQSDKGSIPDRFSAQQFSDYHSELNMSSLELGDSALYFCASGTYSYEQYFGPGTRLTVT.